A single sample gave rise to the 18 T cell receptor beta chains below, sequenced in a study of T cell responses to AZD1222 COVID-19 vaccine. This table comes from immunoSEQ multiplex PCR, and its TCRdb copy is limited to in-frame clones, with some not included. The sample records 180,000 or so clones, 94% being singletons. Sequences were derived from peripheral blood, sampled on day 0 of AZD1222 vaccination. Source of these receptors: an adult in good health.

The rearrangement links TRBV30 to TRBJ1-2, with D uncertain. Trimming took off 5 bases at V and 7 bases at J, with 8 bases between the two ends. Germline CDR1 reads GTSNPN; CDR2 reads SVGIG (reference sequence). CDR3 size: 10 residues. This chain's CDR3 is CAWGPPGYTF. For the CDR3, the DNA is TGTGCCTGGGGGCCCCCTGGCTACACCTTC.

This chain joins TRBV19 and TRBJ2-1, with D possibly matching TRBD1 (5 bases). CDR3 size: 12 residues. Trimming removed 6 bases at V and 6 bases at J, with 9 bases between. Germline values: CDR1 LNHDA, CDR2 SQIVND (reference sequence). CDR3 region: CASRTQGNEQFF. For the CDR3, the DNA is TGTGCCAGTAGGACCCAGGGCAATGAGCAGTTCTTC.

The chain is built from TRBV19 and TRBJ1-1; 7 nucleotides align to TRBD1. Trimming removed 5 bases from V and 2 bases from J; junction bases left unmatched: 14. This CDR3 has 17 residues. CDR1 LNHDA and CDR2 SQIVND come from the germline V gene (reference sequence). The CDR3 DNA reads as TGTGCCAGTAGTCCTCGGGGGAGGGGGCGGACCAACACTGAAGCTTTCTTT. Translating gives CASSPRGRGRTNTEAFF.

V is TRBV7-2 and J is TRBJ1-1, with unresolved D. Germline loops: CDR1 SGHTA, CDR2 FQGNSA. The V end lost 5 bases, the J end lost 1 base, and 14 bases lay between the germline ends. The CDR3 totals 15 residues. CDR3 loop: CASSLTWVANTEAFF. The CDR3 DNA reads TGTGCCAGCAGCCTAACGTGGGTAGCGAACACTGAAGCTTTCTTT.

CDR3 nucleotide sequence: TGTGCCAGCAGCCATTCCCGGTCGATAACCGGGGAGCTGTTTTTT. Translating gives CASSHSRSITGELFF. The gene calls are TRBV5-5 and TRBJ2-2; unclear D gene. Trimming took 4 bases from V and 5 from J, leaving 15 bases between them. The CDR3 runs to 15 residues. Germline CDR1 and CDR2: SGHKS and YYEKEE (reference sequence).

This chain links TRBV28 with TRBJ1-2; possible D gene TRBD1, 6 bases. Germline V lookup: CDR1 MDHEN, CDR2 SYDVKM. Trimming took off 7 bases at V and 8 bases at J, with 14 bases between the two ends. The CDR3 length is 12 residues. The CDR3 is CASTQGGEGYTF. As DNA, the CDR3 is TGTGCCAGCACTCAAGGGGGTGAGGGCTACACCTTC.

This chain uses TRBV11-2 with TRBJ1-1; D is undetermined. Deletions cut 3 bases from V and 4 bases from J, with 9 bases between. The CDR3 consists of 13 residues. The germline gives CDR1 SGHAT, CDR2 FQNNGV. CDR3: CASSFQTGTEAFF. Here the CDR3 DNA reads TGTGCCAGCAGCTTTCAAACGGGCACTGAAGCTTTCTTT.

The CDR3 sequence: CASTPTASGNTIYF. For the CDR3, the DNA is TGTGCCAGCACCCCGACCGCCTCTGGAAACACCATATATTTT. The chain carries TRBV11-2 and TRBJ1-3, with D unclear. Germline V gene sequence: CDR1 SGHAT, CDR2 FQNNGV. V lost 7 bases to trimming and J lost 0 bases, with 10 bases between them. The CDR3 contains 14 residues.

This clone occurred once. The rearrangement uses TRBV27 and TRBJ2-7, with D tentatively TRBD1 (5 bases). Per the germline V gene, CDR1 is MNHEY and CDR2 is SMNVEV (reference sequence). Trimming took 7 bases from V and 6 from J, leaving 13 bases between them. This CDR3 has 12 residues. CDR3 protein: CASTEQGGEQYF. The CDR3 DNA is TGTGCCAGCACCGAGCAGGGCGGCGAGCAGTACTTC.

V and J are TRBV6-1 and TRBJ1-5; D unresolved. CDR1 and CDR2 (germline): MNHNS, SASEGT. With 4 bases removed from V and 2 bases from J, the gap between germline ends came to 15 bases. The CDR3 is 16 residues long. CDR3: CASSVEVLPGNQPQHF. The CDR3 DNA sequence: TGTGCCAGCAGTGTGGAGGTGCTTCCAGGCAATCAGCCCCAGCATTTT.

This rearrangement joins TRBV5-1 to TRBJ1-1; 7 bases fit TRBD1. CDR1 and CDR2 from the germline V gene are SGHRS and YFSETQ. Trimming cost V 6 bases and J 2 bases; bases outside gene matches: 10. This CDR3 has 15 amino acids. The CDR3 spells CASTGWTGANTEAFF. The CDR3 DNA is TGCGCCAGCACCGGATGGACAGGAGCCAACACTGAAGCTTTCTTT.

The DNA of the CDR3 is TGTGCCTGGAGTGTACTTGACAGGCTCTACGAGCAGTACTTC. This gives the protein CAWSVLDRLYEQYF. The chain joins TRBV30 to TRBJ2-7; perhaps TRBD1 as D (6 bases). Trimming took off 0 bases at V and 3 bases at J, with 12 bases between the two ends. CDR1 and CDR2 (germline): GTSNPN, SVGIG (reference sequence). The CDR3 loop spans 14 amino acids.

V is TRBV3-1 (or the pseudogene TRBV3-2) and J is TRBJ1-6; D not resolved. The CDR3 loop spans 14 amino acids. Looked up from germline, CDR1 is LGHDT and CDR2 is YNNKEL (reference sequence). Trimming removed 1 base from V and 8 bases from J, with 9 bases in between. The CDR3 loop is CASSQASRDSPLHF. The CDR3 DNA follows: TGTGCCAGCAGCCAAGCCTCACGGGATTCACCCCTCCACTTT.

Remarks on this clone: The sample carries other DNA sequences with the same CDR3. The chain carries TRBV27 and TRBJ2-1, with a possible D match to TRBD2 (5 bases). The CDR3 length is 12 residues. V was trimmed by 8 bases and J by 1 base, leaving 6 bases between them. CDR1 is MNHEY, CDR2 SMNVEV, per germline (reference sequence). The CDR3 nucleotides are TGTGCCAGCCGGGGTTCCTACAATGAGCAGTTCTTC. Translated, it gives CASRGSYNEQFF.

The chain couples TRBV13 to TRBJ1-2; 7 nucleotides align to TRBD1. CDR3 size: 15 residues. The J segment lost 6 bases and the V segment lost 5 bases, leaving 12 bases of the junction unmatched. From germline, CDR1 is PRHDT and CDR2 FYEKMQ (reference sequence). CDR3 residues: CASSMRMTGNHGYTF. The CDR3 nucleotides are TGTGCCAGCAGCATGAGGATGACAGGGAACCATGGCTACACCTTC. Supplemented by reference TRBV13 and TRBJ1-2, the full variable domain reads AAGVIQSPRHLIKEKRETATLKCYPIPRHDTVYWYQQGPGQDPQFLISFYEKMQSDKGSIPDRFSAQQFSDYHSELNMSSLELGDSALYFCASSMRMTGNHGYTFGSGTRLTVV.

CDR3 nucleotide sequence: TGTGCCACCAGCAGACCTAGGGAGTTTGGTGATGGCTACACCTTC. Translation gives CATSRPREFGDGYTF. The V and J genes are TRBV15 and TRBJ1-2; D is undetermined. Trimming left V 2 bases short and J 6 bases short, with 16 bases between. The CDR3 is 15 residues long. CDR1 and CDR2 (germline): LNHNV, YYDKDF (reference sequence).

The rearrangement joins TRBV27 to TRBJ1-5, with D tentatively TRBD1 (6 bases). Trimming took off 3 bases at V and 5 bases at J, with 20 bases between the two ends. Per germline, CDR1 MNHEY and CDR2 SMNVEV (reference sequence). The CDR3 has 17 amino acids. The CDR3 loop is CASSFGGGGRGDQPQHF. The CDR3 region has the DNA TGTGCCAGCAGTTTCGGTGGGGGCGGCAGGGGCGATCAGCCCCAGCATTTT.

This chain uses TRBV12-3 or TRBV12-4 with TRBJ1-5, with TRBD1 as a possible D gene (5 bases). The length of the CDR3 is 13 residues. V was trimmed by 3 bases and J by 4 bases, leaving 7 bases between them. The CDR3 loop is CASSFDSNQPQHF. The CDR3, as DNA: TGTGCCAGCAGTTTCGACAGTAATCAGCCCCAGCATTTT.